The entry that follows covers one T cell receptor beta chain sequence. Its specificity is unknown. Each CDR3 protein is one row after TCRdb ran MiXCR on the 5' RACE reads. The data show 450,000 to 650,000 distinct CDR3 sequences, with about 20% seen just once and approximately 8% held by the top ten. CDR3 length: 17 residues. Trimming removed 6 bases from V and 2 bases from J, with 19 bases in between. CDR1 and CDR2 from the germline V gene are MNHNS and SASEGT. The record originates from a study of T-cell memory formation after mild COVID-19. About the study: TCR clusters mostly belonged to single donors.

General study results and limits: Clones that contracted from day 15 to 85 were balanced CD4/CD8, while later expanders leaned CD4+. Mainly CM and EM harbored the contracting CD4+ clones; mainly EMRA harbored the CD8+ ones.

V gene TRBV6-1 combines with J gene TRBJ2-2; possibly TRBD1 for D (6 bases). This sequence originates from an adult woman who had mild COVID-19 (a few samples of this study predate the infection). Cell type and time point are not known. Sequencing was carried out using PBMCs or a T cell subset sorted from them (not recorded which). The CDR3: CASRERSGTLNTGELFF. CDR3 sequence (DNA): TGTGCCAGCAGGGAAAGATCCGGGACACTCAACACCGGGGAGCTGTTTTTT.